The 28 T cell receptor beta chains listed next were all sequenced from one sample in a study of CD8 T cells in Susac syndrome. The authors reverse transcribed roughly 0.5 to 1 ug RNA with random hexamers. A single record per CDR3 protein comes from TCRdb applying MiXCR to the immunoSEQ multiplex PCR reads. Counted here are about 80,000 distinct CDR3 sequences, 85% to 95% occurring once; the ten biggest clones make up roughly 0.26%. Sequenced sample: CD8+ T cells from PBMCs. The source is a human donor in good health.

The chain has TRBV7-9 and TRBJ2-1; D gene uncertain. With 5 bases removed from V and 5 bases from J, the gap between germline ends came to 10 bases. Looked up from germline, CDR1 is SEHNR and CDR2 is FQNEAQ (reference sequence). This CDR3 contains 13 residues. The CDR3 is CASSQWTDNEQFF. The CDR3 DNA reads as TGTGCCAGCAGCCAATGGACGGACAATGAGCAGTTCTTC.

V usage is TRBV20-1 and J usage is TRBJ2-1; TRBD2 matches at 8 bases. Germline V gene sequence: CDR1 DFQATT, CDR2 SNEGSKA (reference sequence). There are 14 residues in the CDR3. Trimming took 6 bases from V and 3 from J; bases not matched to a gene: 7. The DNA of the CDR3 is TGCAGTGCCGTAACGGGGGGGCACTACAATGAGCAGTTCTTC. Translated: CSAVTGGHYNEQFF.

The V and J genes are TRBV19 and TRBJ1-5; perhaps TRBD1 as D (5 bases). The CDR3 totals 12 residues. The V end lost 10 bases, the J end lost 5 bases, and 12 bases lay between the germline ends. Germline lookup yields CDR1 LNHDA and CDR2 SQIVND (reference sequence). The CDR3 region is CATGPGDQPQHF. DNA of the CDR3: TGTGCCACGGGGCCAGGAGATCAGCCCCAGCATTTT. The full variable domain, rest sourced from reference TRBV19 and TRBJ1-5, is DGGITQSPKYLFRKEGQNVTLSCEQNLNHDAMYWYRQDPGQGLRLIYYSQIVNDFQKGDIAEGYSVSREKKESFPLTVTSAQKNPTAFYLCATGPGDQPQHFGDGTRLSIL.

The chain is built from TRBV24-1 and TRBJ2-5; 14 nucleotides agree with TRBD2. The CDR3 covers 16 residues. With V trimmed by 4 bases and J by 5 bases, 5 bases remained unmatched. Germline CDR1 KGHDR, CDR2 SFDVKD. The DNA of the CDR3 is TGTGCCACCAGTGACCGACTAGCGGGAGGGCAGGAGACCCAGTACTTC. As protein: CATSDRLAGGQETQYF.

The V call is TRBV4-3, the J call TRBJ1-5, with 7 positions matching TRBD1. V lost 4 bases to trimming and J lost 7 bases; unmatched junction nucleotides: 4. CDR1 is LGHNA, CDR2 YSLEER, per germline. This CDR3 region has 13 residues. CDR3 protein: CASSLKGAQPQHF. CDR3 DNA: TGCGCCAGCAGCCTAAAGGGGGCACAGCCCCAGCATTTT.

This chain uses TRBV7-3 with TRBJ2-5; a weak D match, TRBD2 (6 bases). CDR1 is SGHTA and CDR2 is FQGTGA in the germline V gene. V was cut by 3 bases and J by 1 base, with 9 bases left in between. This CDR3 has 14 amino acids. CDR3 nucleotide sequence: TGTGCCAGCAGCTTGATGGGGGGCCAAGAGACCCAGTACTTC. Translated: CASSLMGGQETQYF. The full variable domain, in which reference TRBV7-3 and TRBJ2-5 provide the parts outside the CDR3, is GAGVSQTPSNKVTEKGKYVELRCDPISGHTALYWYRQSLGQGPEFLIYFQGTGAADDSGLPNDRFFAVRPEGSVSTLKIQRTERGDSAVYLCASSLMGGQETQYFGPGTRLLVL.

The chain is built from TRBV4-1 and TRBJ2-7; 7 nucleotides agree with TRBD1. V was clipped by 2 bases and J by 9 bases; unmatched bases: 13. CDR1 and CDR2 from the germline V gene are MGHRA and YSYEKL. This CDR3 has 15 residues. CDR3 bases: TGCGCCAGCAGCCAACCGGGACAGACCTACGAGGGGCAGTACTTC. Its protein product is CASSQPGQTYEGQYF.

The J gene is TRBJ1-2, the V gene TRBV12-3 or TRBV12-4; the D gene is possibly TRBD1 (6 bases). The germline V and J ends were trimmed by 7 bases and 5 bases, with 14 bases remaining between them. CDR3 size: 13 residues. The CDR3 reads CASNQGHEYGYTF. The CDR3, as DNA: TGTGCCAGCAATCAGGGGCACGAATATGGCTACACCTTC.

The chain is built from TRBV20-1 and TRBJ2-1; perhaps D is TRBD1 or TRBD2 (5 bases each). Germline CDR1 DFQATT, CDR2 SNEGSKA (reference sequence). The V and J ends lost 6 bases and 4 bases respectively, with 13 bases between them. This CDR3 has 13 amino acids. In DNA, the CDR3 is TGCAGTGCCAGGGACCTTTCTTACAATGAGCAGTTCTTC. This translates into CSARDLSYNEQFF.

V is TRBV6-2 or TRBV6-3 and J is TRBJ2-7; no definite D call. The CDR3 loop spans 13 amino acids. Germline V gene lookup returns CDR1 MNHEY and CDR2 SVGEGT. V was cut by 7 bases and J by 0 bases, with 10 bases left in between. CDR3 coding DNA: TGTGCCAGCACCAGTGGTGGCTCCTACGAGCAGTACTTC. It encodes CASTSGGSYEQYF.

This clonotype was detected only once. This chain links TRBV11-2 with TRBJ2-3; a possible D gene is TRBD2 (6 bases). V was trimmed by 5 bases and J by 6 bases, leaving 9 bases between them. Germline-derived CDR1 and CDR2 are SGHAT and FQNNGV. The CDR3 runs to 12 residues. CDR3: CASSTAGDTQYF. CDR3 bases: TGTGCCAGCAGCACCGCGGGGGATACGCAGTATTTT.

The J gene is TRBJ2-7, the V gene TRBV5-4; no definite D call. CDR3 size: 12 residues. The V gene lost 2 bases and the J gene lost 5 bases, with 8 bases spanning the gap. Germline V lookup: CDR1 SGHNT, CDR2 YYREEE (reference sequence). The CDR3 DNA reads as TGTGCCAGCAGCTTCCCCAATAACGAGCAGTACGTC. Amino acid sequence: CASSFPNNEQYV.

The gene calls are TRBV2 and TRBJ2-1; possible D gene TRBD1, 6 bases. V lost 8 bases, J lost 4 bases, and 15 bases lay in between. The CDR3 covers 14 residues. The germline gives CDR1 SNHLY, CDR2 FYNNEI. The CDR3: CASEEDRRYNEQFF. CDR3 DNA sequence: TGTGCCAGCGAAGAGGACAGACGTTACAATGAGCAGTTCTTC.

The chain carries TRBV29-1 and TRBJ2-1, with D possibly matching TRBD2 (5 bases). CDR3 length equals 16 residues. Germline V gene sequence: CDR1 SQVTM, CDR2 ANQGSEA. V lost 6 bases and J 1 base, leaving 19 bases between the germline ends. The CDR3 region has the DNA TGCAGCGTCAGCGGACTGAGCGGTTCATCCTACAATGAGCAGTTCTTC. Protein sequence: CSVSGLSGSSYNEQFF.

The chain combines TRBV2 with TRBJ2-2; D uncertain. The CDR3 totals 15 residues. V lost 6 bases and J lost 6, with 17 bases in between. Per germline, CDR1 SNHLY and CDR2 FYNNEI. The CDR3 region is CASRAMGSGPGELFF. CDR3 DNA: TGTGCCAGCAGGGCCATGGGATCAGGCCCCGGGGAGCTGTTTTTT.

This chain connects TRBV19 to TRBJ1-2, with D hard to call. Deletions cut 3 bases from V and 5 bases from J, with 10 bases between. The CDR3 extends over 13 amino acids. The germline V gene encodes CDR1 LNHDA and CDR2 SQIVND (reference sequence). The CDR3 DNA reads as TGTGCCAGTAGTATCTCCCCGTCGTATGGCTACACCTTC. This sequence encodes CASSISPSYGYTF.

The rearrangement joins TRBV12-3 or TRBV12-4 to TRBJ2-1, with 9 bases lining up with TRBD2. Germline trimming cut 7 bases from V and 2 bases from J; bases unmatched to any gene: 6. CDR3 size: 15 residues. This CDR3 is CASTGSGRPYNEQFF. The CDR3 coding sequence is TGTGCCAGCACTGGAAGCGGGAGGCCCTACAATGAGCAGTTCTTC.

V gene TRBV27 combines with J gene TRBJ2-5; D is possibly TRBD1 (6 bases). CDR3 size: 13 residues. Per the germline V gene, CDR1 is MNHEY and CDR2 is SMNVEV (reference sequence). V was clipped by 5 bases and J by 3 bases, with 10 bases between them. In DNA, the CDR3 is TGTGCCAGCAGTACCAGGGGAGAAGAGACCCAGTACTTC. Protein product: CASSTRGEETQYF.

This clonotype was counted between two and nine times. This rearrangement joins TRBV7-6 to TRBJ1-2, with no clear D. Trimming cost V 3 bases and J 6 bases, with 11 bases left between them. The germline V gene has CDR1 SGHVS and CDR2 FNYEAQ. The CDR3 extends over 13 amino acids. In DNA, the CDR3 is TGTGCCAGCAGCTTGACGGCGGGCGATGGCTACACCTTC. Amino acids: CASSLTAGDGYTF.

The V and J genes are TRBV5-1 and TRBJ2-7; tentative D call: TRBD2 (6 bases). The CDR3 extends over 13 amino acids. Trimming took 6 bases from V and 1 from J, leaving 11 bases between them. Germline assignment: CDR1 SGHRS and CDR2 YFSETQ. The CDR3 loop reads CASMAGTSYEQYF. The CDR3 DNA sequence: TGCGCCAGCATGGCGGGGACGTCCTACGAGCAGTACTTC. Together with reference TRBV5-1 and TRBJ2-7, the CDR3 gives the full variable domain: KAGVTQTPRYLIKTRGQQVTLSCSPISGHRSVSWYQQTPGQGLQFLFEYFSETQRNKGNFPGRFSGRQFSNSRSEMNVSTLELGDSALYLCASMAGTSYEQYFGPGTRLTVT.

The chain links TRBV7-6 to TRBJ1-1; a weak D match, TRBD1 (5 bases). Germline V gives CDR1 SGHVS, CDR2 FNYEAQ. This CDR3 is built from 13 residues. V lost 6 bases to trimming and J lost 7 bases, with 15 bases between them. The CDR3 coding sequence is TGTGCCAGCAGTCGCGGGACGTCTCTTGAAGCTTTCTTT. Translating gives CASSRGTSLEAFF.

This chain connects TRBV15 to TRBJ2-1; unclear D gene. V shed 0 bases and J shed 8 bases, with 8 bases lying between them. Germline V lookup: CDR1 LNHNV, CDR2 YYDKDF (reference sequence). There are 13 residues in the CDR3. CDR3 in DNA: TGTGCCACCAGCAGAGATAAAGCGCATGAGCAGTTCTTC. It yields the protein CATSRDKAHEQFF.

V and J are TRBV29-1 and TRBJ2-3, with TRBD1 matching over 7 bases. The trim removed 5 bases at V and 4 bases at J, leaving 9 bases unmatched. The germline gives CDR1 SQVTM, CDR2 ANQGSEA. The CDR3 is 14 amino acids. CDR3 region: CSVTPGQIADTQYF. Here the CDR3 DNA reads TGCAGCGTTACTCCGGGACAGATAGCAGATACGCAGTATTTT.

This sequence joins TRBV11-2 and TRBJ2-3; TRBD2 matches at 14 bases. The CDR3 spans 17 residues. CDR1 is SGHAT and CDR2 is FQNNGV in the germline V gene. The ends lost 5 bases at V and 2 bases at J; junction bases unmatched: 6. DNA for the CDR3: TGTGCCAGCAGCCTAGGGACTAGCGGGAGTATCACAGATACGCAGTATTTT. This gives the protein CASSLGTSGSITDTQYF.

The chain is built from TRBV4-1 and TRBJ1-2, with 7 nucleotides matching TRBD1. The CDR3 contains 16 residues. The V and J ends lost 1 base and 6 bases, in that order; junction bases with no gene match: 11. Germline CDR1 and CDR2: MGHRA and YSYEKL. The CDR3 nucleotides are TGCGCCAGCAGCCAAGCAGTAGGGGGCCAAATGGATGGCTACACCTTC. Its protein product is CASSQAVGGQMDGYTF.

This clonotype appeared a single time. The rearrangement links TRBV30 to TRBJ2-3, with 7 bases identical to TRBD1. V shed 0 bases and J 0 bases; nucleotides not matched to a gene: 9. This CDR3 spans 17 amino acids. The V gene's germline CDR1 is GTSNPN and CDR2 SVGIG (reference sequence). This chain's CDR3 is CAWSVRWDRTSTDTQYF. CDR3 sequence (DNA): TGTGCCTGGAGTGTAAGATGGGACAGAACTAGCACAGATACGCAGTATTTT. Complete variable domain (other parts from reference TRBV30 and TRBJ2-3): SQTIHQWPATLVQPVGSPLSLECTVEGTSNPNLYWYRQAAGRGLQLLFYSVGIGQISSEVPQNLSASRPQDRQFILSSKKLLLSDSGFYLCAWSVRWDRTSTDTQYFGPGTRLTVL.

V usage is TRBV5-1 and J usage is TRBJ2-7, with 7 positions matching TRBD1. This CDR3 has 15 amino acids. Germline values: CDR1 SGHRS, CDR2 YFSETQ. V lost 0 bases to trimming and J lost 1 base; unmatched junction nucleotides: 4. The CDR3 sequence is CASSLDRGRSYEQYF. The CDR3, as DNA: TGCGCCAGCAGCTTGGACAGGGGTCGTTCCTACGAGCAGTACTTC.

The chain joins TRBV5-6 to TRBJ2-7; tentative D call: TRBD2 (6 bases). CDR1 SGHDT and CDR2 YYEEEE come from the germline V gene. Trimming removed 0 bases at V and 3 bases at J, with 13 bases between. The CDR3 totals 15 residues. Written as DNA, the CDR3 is TGTGCCAGCAGCTTGGGCGGGACGGGAGACTACGAGCAGTACGTC. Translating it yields CASSLGGTGDYEQYV.